This entry is about one T cell receptor (beta chain). The data were obtained in a study of monozygotic twins with inflammatory bowel disease. Using TCRalpha and TCRbeta cDNA, the researchers carried out two nested PCRs that lasted approximately 16 and 10 cycles. Reprocessing the 5' RACE reads, TCRdb reports a single entry for every CDR3 protein and omits DNA. The sample spans 150,000 to 200,000 distinct CDR3 sequences; the ten largest clones claim 7.4%. Germline CDR1 and CDR2: SGHRS and YFSETQ. The CDR3 has 14 amino acids. The chain employs TRBV5-1 and TRBJ2-7. The clonotype was recovered from a human donor with ulcerative colitis or Crohn's disease, or a healthy co-twin of an affected twin (not recorded which). Input material: blood. CDR3 loop: CASSLAGSSYEQYF.